This is a list of T cell receptor beta chains from one sample in a study of OX40 agonist ivuxolimab in advanced cancers. Some clones are missing from TCRdb's copy, which holds only in-frame ones; the method was immunoSEQ multiplex PCR. The sample yields about 33,000 clones, about 88% seen once. The sequencing used CD4+ or CD8+ T cells sorted from blood, collected in a trial of the OX40 agonist ivuxolimab. Receptors originate from an adult with an advanced solid tumor such as melanoma, head and neck, liver or kidney cancer. Both conserved end residues are trimmed from each CDR3.

V gene	CDR3 protein
TRBV19	ASSPSRGSITDTQY
TRBV28	ASSFYRVLNQPQH
TRBV5-1	ASSLWDYEQY
TRBV7-2	ASSASGTAYNEQF
TRBV5-4	ASSLAAGSHEQY
TRBV4-1	ASSRLAGAGTDTQY
TRBV9	ASSVGDSFEQY
TRBV15	ATSRAKQGFYGYT
TRBV5-4	ASSLAQGANYGYT
TRBV15	ATSSMSGTRSSYEQY